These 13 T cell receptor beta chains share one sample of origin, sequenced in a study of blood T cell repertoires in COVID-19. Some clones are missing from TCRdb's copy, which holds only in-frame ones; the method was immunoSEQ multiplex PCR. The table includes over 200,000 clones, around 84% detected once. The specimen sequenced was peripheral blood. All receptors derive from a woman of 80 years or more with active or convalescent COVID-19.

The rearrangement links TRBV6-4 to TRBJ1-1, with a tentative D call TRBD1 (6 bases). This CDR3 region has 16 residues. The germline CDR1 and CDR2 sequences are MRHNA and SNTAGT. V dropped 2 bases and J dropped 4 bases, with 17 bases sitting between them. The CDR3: CASSDPQGPMGTEAFF. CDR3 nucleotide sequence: TGTGCCAGCAGTGACCCACAGGGACCCATGGGCACTGAAGCTTTCTTT.

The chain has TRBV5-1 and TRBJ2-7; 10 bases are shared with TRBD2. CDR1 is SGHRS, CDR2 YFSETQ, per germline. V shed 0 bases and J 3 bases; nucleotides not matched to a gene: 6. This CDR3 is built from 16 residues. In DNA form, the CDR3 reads TGCGCCAGCAGCTTGGCGGCTAGCGGGAGCTACTACGAGCAGTACTTC. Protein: CASSLAASGSYYEQYF.

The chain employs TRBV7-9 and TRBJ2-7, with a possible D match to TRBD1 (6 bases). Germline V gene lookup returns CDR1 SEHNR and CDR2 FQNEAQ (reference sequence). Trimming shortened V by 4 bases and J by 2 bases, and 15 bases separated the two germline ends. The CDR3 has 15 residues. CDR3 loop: CASSYRDKTTYEQYF. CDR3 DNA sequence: TGTGCCAGCAGCTACCGGGACAAGACGACCTACGAGCAGTACTTC.

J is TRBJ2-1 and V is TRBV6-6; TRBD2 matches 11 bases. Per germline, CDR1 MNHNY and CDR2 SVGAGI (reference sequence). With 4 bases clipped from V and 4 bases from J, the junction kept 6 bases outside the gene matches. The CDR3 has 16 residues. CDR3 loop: CASSSPLAGDYNEQFF. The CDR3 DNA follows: TGTGCCAGCAGTTCCCCACTAGCGGGGGATTACAATGAGCAGTTCTTC.

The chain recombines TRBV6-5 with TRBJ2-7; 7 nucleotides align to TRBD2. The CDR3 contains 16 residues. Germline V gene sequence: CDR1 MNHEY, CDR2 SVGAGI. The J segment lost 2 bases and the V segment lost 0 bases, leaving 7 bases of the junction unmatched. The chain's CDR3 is CASSYSASGGPYEQYF. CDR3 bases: TGTGCCAGCAGTTACTCGGCTAGCGGAGGACCCTACGAGCAGTACTTC.

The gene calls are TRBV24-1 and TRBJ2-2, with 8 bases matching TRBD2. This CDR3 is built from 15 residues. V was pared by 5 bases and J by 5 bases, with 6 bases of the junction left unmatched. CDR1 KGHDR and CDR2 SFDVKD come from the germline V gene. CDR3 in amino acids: CATSGSGGSTGELFF. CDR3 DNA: TGTGCCACCAGTGGGAGCGGGGGTTCTACCGGGGAGCTGTTTTTT.

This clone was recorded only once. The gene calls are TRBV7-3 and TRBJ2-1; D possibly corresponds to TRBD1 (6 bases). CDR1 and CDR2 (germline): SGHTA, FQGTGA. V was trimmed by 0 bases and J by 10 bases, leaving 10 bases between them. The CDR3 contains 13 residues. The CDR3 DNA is TGTGCCAGCAGCTTAACGGGGGCCGGGGAGCAGTTCTTC. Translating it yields CASSLTGAGEQFF.

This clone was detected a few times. The CDR3 bases are TGTGCCAGCAGCAGATCGCTTAGCTCCTACGAGCAGTACTTC. It translates to CASSRSLSSYEQYF. The chain carries TRBV5-8 and TRBJ2-7; D is ambiguous. The V gene lost 4 bases and the J gene lost 0 bases, with 11 bases spanning the gap. From germline, CDR1 is SGHTS and CDR2 YDEGEE. This CDR3 has 14 residues.

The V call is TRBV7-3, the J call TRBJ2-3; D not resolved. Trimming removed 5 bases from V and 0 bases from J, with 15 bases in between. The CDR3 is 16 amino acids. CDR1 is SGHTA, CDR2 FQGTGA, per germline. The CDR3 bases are TGTGCCAGCAGCCCCTATCAGGTGGCGAGCACAGATACGCAGTATTTT. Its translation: CASSPYQVASTDTQYF.

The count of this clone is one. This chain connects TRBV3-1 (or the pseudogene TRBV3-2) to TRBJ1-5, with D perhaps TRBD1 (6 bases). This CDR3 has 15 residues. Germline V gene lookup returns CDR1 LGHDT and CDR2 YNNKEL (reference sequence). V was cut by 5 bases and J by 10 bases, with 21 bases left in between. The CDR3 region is CASSARTDQSAPQHF. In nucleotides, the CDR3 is TGTGCCAGCAGCGCCCGGACAGATCAATCAGCACCCCAGCATTTT.

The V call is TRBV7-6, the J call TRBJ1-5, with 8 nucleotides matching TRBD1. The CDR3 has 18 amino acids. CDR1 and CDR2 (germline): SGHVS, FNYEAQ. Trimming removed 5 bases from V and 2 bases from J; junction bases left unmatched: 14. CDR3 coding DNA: TGTGCCAGCAGCGCCGAGGTCCGGGACAGGTGGGGCAATCAGCCCCAGCATTTT. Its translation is CASSAEVRDRWGNQPQHF.

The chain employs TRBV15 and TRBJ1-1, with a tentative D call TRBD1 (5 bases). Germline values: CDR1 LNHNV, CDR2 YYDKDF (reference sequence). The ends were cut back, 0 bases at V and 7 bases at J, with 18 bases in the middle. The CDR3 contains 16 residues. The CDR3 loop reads CATSRDRRRVEGEAFF. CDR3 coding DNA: TGTGCCACCAGCAGAGATAGGCGCAGGGTGGAAGGTGAAGCTTTCTTT.

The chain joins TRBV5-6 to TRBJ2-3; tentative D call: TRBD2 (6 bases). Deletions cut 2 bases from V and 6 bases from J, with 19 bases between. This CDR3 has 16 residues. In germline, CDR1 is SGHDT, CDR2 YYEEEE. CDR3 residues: CASSFIAGGGGDTQYF. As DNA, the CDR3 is TGTGCCAGCAGCTTTATAGCCGGGGGAGGAGGCGATACGCAGTATTTT.